One and the same sample provided the 7 T cell receptor beta chains below, sequenced in a study of cytomegalovirus exposure and HLA in healthy donors. Measured with immunoSEQ multiplex PCR; TCRdb has only the in-frame clones, and not every one. Of tens of thousands of clones listed, approximately 93% were seen once; the top ten hold approximately 1.5%. Sequencing was performed on PBMCs. The source is a man between 18 and 29 years old in good health and CMV-seropositive.

The chain employs TRBV19 and TRBJ2-3; D is perhaps TRBD1 (6 bases). The CDR3 spans 15 residues. V gave up 3 bases and J gave up 0 bases, with 10 bases separating them. The germline gives CDR1 LNHDA, CDR2 SQIVND (reference sequence). The DNA of the CDR3 is TGTGCCAGTAGTATGTCACAGGGAAGCACAGATACGCAGTATTTT. It yields the protein CASSMSQGSTDTQYF. Variable domain in full (rest from reference TRBV19 and TRBJ2-3): DGGITQSPKYLFRKEGQNVTLSCEQNLNHDAMYWYRQDPGQGLRLIYYSQIVNDFQKGDIAEGYSVSREKKESFPLTVTSAQKNPTAFYLCASSMSQGSTDTQYFGPGTRLTVL.

The chain recombines TRBV27 with TRBJ2-1, with TRBD2 matching 9 bases. The CDR3 has 14 residues. The junction had 5 bases not matched to a gene; V was cut back by 3 bases and J by 8 bases. Per germline, CDR1 MNHEY and CDR2 SMNVEV (reference sequence). DNA of the CDR3: TGTGCCAGCAGTTTGGCTAGCGGGAATTATGAGCAGTTCTTC. Protein product: CASSLASGNYEQFF.

CDR3 amino acids: CASSPRLTSSYNEQFF. The DNA of the CDR3 is TGTGCCAGCAGCCCTAGACTAACCAGCTCCTACAATGAGCAGTTCTTC. J is TRBJ2-1 and V is TRBV7-6, with a tentative D call TRBD2 (5 bases). In germline, CDR1 is SGHVS, CDR2 FNYEAQ. The V and J ends lost 5 bases and 0 bases respectively, with 14 bases between them. The CDR3 contains 16 residues.

The V gene is TRBV28, the J gene TRBJ2-4; D possibly corresponds to TRBD2 (6 bases). Trimming pared 5 bases from V and 6 bases from J, leaving 20 bases between. CDR3 size: 16 residues. Germline V gene lookup returns CDR1 MDHEN and CDR2 SYDVKM. The CDR3 spells CASSMRPGLEGNIQYF. Written as DNA, the CDR3 is TGTGCCAGCAGTATGCGTCCTGGCCTGGAGGGAAACATTCAGTACTTC.

The rearrangement links TRBV6-1 to TRBJ2-5, with D tentatively TRBD2 (6 bases). Germline V lookup: CDR1 MNHNS, CDR2 SASEGT. V was pared by 0 bases and J by 4 bases, with 6 bases between. There are 13 residues in the CDR3. CDR3 in amino acids: CASSEAGGETQYF. In DNA form, the CDR3 reads TGTGCCAGCAGTGAAGCGGGGGGAGAGACCCAGTACTTC.

V is TRBV7-2 and J is TRBJ2-1; D perhaps matches TRBD2 (6 bases). CDR3 length: 16 amino acids. V lost 1 base and J lost 2, with 12 bases in between. Germline V gene data show CDR1 as SGHTA and CDR2 as FQGNSA. The DNA of the CDR3 is TGTGCCAGCAGCTTAGATGGCGGAGGGCCCTACAATGAGCAGTTCTTC. Its translation: CASSLDGGGPYNEQFF.

V usage is TRBV6-4 and J usage is TRBJ2-5, with 10 nucleotides matching TRBD2. V lost 0 bases and J lost 2; bases outside the gene matches: 12. This CDR3 has 19 residues. Germline CDR1 is MRHNA and CDR2 is SNTAGT. The CDR3 bases are TGTGCCAGCAGTGACTCGATACGTAGCGGGAGGACCCCACAAGAGACCCAGTACTTC. It translates to CASSDSIRSGRTPQETQYF.